This section outlines one TCR beta chain sequence together with its context. This receptor's antigen is unknown. Within one base of it there is no much larger clone, and no base qualities were kept. The sample belongs to a study of cytomegalovirus exposure and HLA in healthy donors (dated by TCRdb to about 2017). For context, the study as a whole: In an earlier analysis of under 750 of the donors, around 290 Gb of sequence data and 120 million or so unique TCR beta sequences from about 180 million T cells were reported. Approximately 330 gigabases of sequencing data and roughly 80 million unique TCR sequences made up an early release that covered approximately 650 HLA-typed donors. Among the roughly 390 genotyped donors, about 85% belonged to the genetic ancestry cluster associated with self-reported Caucasian donors. The study aimed to test whether cataloging public T cell receptors could reveal signatures of past pathogen exposure. Using immunosequencing, the study profiled T cell repertoires from about 620 subjects and related those repertoires to cytomegalovirus serostatus. In addition to the first cohort of 666 subjects, a separate validation cohort of some 120 different subjects was used. High-throughput TCR immunosequencing, statistical association of individual TCRs with disease status, and machine learning were combined to predict cytomegalovirus infection status. In a later analysis, previously published TCR beta repertoires from fewer than 750 donors were re-analyzed and high-resolution HLA genotyping was added so that TCR occurrence patterns could be studied. Rather than using new phenotypic data, the later analysis identified candidate immune exposures from TCR beta sequences and from how often those sequences occurred across donors. An earlier analysis of several hundred of the donors applied high-throughput TCR beta sequencing to assess whether each TCR beta V gene segment acted as functional or pseudogenic. Donor age, sex, ethnicity and CMV serostatus were collected together with the repertoire data. A later genetic analysis took genome-wide SNP genotypes for about three fifths of the roughly 700 donors and used that subset as a discovery cohort. All discovery cohort repertoires had been generated using a single sequencing platform. Both class I and class II loci were covered by HLA typing, at four-digit resolution. The number of typed donors differed by locus: about 620-640 for A, B, C, DRB1 and DQB1; 500 to 550 for DQA1; some 610 for DPA1; and approximately 450 for DPB1. About five DR-DQ haplotypes were treated as single units for association and clustering because of strong linkage in the cohort. Across approximately 400 genotyped donors of the cohort, an average of about 240,000 unique TCR beta nucleotide sequences per donor were sequenced, and approximately 19% of those sequences were non-productive.

The cohort comprised 550 to 700 healthy bone marrow donors. At the time of sampling, every cohort member was nominally healthy, though immune exposures that went unrecorded were likely present. The donor tested CMV seronegative and was one of the 352 seronegative cohort members. A peripheral blood sample was collected from each donor, and TCR beta sequencing was performed on peripheral blood mononuclear cells. Genomic DNA was extracted from the blood cell samples with the Qiagen DNeasy Blood Extraction Kit. Overall study results and their limits: In both the original and validation cohorts, the classifier was reported to diagnose cytomegalovirus status with high specificity and sensitivity. In a later analysis, several top co-occurrence clusters were reported to appear linked to parvovirus B19, influenza, CMV and Epstein-Barr virus. The 87-base-pair reads could not distinguish some IMGT-functional V segments, including TRBV6-2 and TRBV6-3, so those segments were excluded. According to the authors, the approach could potentially be generalized to other disease states and immunological phenotypes. Because HLA typing was unavailable for some donors at each locus, only the typed subset was used in association tests. The study gave a list of over 150 TCR beta chains associated with cytomegalovirus. Linkage disequilibrium might explain the correlated functional status among segregating V segments, but an unknown experimental factor could not be ruled out. In an earlier analysis of approximately 600 of the donors, most TCR beta V segments were observed in productive rearrangements about 90% or about 30% of the time, broadly matching IMGT annotations. The only immune exposure information available for the cohort was CMV serostatus. At a false discovery rate of 0.05, a later analysis linked 15,000 to 20,000 TCR beta sequences to specific HLA alleles. A later analysis found that HLA-associated TCR beta chains were more clonally expanded and had lower generation probabilities than equally common non-associated chains. In a later genetic analysis, fewer N-insertions in productive TCRs were reported among donors in an Asian-associated ancestry cluster than the roughly 700-donor mean. The earlier analysis of nearly 600 of the donors excluded around 17 rarely observed V segments, including chromosome 9 orphons, because counts were too low. In a later genetic analysis, a missense DCLRE1C variant was associated with V-gene and J-gene trimming of TCR beta chains, and the association was replicated in an independent cohort. Presence/absence analyses assumed roughly uniform sequencing depth across donors, an assumption that may not hold. According to a later analysis, TCR association rates differed among HLA loci, with DRB1 alleles showing the most associated TCRs and HLA-C alleles showing the fewest. A cluster of highly shared sequence variants was judged likely to represent a technical artifact of the sequencing pipeline. According to a later analysis, most CMV-associated TCR beta chains appeared to be HLA-restricted, and the HLA associations seemed to be driven largely by CMV exposure. A further reported finding was that TCR beta sequences accurately predicted the HLA-A and HLA-B alleles for most subjects in the first cohort. In vitro tests confirmed that a few of the cytomegalovirus-associated TCR beta chains recognize cytomegalovirus antigens. The cohort was sequenced for TCR beta chains only, and without alpha or paired-chain data the features that could be detected were limited. Most TCR sequences were seen in very few donors, while some public TCRs were found in many individuals. Strong co-occurrence of HLA alleles, especially DR and DQ, made assigning TCR associations to individual alleles difficult.

Reading the germline V gene gives CDR1 SGHRS and CDR2 YFSETQ. Measured from the cysteine to the phenylalanine, the CDR3 is 15 residues long. The kept DNA is CDR3 alone, 45 bases in frame from the first base. V has 4 bases trimmed and J has 3 bases trimmed; junction bases matching no gene number 8. The method behind the library was the immunoSEQ multiplex PCR assay. For the multiplex PCR, a mixture combining 60 forward primers for TCR Vbeta segments and 13 reverse primers for TCR Jbeta segments was used. The CDR3 region of rearranged TCR beta genes was amplified from genomic DNA with a multiplex PCR assay. The Illumina HiSeq System was used to sequence the amplified TCR beta libraries as 87-base-pair reads. The authors processed their data as follows. A later analysis tallied roughly 76 million unique TCR beta chains across the 610 or so repertoires, and approximately 9.9 million of those chains were shared by two or more donors. A nearest-neighbor algorithm error-corrected the raw reads and collapsed the reads into unique sequences, merging closely related sequences to remove PCR and sequencing errors. Alignment of CDR3 sequences to IMGT reference sequences was used to assign V, D and J gene segments. For a sequence to be retained, at least a six-nucleotide match to both a V gene segment and a J gene segment was required. A rearrangement was called productive if the CDR3 had no stop codons and remained in frame with V and J, and every other rearrangement was called non-productive. Following IMGT convention, CDR3 was defined as the stretch from the second conserved V-encoded cysteine to the conserved J-encoded phenylalanine. The earlier analysis of 587 of the donors excluded sequences that lacked an unambiguous match to a single V gene segment. In an earlier analysis of about 590 of the donors, a V segment was called functional when productive rearrangements were above 56.7%, and segregating when the standard deviation between donors exceeded 5%. A statistical classification framework was built for diagnosing cytomegalovirus status from the catalog of TCR beta chain sequences. V and J gene assignment, in a later analysis, came from comparing TCR nucleotide sequences with IMGT/GENE-DB human TR gene sequences. Using the TCRdist pipeline, a later analysis assigned CDR3 sequences along with most-parsimonious VDJ recombination scenarios. In a later analysis, each TCR beta chain was defined by its CDR3 amino acid sequence together with its V-gene family, and reads lacking a unique V-gene family were excluded. To address suspected cross-contamination and a sequencing artifact, a later analysis removed over 500 highly shared, low-generation-probability nucleotide sequences. A later analysis calculated a clonal expansion index for each public chain from normalized within-repertoire ranks of inferred template counts. In a later analysis, generation probabilities were computed with a VDJ recombination model fitted to out-of-frame rearrangements, and the resulting probabilities were checked against IGoR. Hypergeometric tests were used in a later analysis to score TCR-TCR, TCR-HLA and TCR-CMV co-occurrence, with a repertoire-size bias correction applied to the TCR pairs. To estimate false discovery rates, a later analysis permuted the HLA or CMV assignments 20 times. In a later analysis, co-occurring TCRs were grouped with DBSCAN, and TCRdist sequence similarity was added when clustering was performed within HLA-allele-positive subsets. Co-occurrence clustering excluded repertoires with fewer than 30,000 or more than 120,000 public chains, plus five with anomalous nucleotide sharing. Here the immuneACCESS table is served through TCRdb, limited to in-frame sequences with V and J called. Missing clones are a known gap in these copies; in checked studies unresolved V genes cover under half, and the rest lacks a known reason. For V, J and clone size, that table is used; D and trimming come from the DNA. In all, the sample holds 130,000 to 150,000 clones, and around 80% of those were seen once. The ten largest clones add up to 2.5% to 3% of the sample.

This sequence uses TRBV5-1 and TRBJ2-3, and 7 junctional nucleotides match TRBD2. The receptor was isolated from a female donor in good health and CMV-seronegative. Sequences were obtained from PBMCs. The DNA sequence reads TGCGCCAGCAGCCCGCAGCGGGGTTCGACAGATACGCAGTATTTT. It encodes CASSPQRGSTDTQYF.